The source of this T cell receptor (beta chain) is a study of radiotherapy plus CTLA-4 blockade in lung cancer. Points from the study as a whole: The best predictor of response was reported to be early blood T cell clone dynamics, with interferon-beta. Expansion of tumor-derived TCR clones was observed in blood after radiotherapy plus ipilimumab.

Chemo-refractory metastatic non-small-cell lung cancer patients were treated with focal radiation plus CTLA-4 blockade with ipilimumab. Unmatched junction bases numbered 6, after V lost 5 bases and J lost 0 bases. Germline CDR1 is SGHVS and CDR2 is FQNEAQ. CDR3 length equals 16 residues. As to this clone: What it binds is unknown.

Generated by immunoSEQ multiplex PCR, the TCRdb table keeps only in-frame clones and is missing some. The sample includes some 49,000 clones, 70% to 90% seen only once; the top ten take about a quarter. The chain has TRBV7-8 and TRBJ2-1; 8 nucleotides agree with TRBD2. This TCR came from a human donor with non-small cell lung cancer whose response to radiotherapy plus ipilimumab could not be evaluated. The sequenced sample was peripheral blood, obtained from a patient treated with radiotherapy plus ipilimumab. DNA for the CDR3: TGTGCCAGCAGCACCACGCGGGGGGACTCCTACAATGAGCAGTTCTTC. Translated, it gives CASSTTRGDSYNEQFF. The whole variable domain, remainder taken from reference TRBV7-8 and TRBJ2-1, is GAGVSQSPRYKVAKRGQDVALRCDPISGHVSLFWYQQALGQGPEFLTYFQNEAQLDKSGLPSDRFFAERPEGSVSTLKIQRTQQEDSAVYLCASSTTRGDSYNEQFFGPGTRLTVL.